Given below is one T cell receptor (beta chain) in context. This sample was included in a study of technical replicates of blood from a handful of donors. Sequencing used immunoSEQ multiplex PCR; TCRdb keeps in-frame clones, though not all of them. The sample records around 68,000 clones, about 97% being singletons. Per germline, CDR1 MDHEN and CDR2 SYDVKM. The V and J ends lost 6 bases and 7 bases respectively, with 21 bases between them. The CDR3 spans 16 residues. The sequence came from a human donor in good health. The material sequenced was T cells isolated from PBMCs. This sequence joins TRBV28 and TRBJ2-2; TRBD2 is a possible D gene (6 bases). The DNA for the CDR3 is TGTGCCAGCAGCTTCGCAAGATGGGGGGACGACGGGGAGCTGTTTTTT. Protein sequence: CASSFARWGDDGELFF.